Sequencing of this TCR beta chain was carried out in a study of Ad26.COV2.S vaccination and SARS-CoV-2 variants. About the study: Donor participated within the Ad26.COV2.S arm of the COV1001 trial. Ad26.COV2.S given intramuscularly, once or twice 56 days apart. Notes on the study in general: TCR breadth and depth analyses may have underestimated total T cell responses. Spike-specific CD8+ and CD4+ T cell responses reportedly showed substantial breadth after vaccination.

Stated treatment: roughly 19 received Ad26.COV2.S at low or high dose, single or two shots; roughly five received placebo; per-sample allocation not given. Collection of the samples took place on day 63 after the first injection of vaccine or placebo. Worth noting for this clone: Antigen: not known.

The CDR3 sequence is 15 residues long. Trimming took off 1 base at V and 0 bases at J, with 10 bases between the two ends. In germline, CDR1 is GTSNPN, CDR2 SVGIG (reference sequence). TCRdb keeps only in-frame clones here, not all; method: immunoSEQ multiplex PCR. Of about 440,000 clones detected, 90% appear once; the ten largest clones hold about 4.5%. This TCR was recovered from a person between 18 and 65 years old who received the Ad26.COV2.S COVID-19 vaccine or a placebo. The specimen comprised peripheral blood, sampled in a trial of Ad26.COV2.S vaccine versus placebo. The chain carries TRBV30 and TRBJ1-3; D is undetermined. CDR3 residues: CAWSEFGISGNTIYF. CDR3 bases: TGTGCCTGGAGTGAGTTCGGGATCTCTGGAAACACCATATATTTT.